The sequence of this T cell receptor (beta chain) was determined in a study of cytomegalovirus exposure and HLA in healthy donors. The CDR3 loop spans 15 amino acids. The germline V gene encodes CDR1 LNHNV and CDR2 YYDKDF (reference sequence). Trimming removed 0 bases from V and 2 bases from J, with 11 bases in between. PCR involved 60 Vbeta and 13 Jbeta primers. Clones were sequenced by immunoSEQ multiplex PCR, and TCRdb holds only the in-frame ones, with some missing. Of around 100,000 clones listed, 65% to 75% were seen once; the top ten hold 9.5% to 13%. Sequencing used PBMCs. The TCR was taken from a middle-aged man in good health and CMV-seropositive. This chain links TRBV15 with TRBJ2-7; D is unclear. CDR3 sequence reads: CATSRDPASTYEQYF. The CDR3 nucleotides read TGTGCCACCAGCAGAGATCCTGCCAGTACCTACGAGCAGTACTTC.